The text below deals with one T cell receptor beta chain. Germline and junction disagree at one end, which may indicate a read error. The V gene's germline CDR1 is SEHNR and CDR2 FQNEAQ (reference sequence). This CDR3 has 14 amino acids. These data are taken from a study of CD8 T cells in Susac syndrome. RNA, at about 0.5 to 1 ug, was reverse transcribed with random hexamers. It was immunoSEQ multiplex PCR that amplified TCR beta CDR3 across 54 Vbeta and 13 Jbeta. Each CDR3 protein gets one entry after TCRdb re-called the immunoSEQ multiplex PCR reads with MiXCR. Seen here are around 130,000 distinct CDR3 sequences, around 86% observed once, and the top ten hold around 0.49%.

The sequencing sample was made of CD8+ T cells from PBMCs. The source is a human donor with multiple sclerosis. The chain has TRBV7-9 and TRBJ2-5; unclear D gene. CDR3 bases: TGTGCCAGCACCTTACCCTCCAGTGGTGAGACCCAGTACTTC. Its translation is CASTLPSSGETQYF.